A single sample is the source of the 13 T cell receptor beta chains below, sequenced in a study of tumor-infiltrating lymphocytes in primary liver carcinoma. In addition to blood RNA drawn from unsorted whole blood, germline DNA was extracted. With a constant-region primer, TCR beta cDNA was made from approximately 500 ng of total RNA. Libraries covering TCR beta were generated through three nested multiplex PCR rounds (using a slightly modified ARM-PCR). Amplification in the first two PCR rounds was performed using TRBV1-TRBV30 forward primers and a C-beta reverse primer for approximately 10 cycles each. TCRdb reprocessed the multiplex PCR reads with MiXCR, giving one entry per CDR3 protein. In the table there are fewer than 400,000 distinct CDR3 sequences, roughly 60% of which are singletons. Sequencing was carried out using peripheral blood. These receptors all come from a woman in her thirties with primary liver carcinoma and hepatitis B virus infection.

The CDR3 DNA follows: TGTGCCAGCAGCACAACAGGGTTAGCTTTCTTT. Translated, it gives CASSTTGLAFF. This chain joins TRBV2 and TRBJ1-1; D might be TRBD1 (6 bases). Germline values: CDR1 SNHLY, CDR2 FYNNEI. The CDR3 contains 11 residues. The germline V and J ends were trimmed by 6 bases and 10 bases, with 12 bases remaining between them.

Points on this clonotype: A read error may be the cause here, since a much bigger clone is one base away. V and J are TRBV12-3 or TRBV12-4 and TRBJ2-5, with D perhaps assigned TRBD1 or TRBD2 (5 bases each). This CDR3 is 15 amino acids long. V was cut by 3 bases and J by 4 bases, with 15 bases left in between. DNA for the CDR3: TGTGCCAGCAGTTTGGGGACCCCTTCCATAGAGACCCAGTACTTC. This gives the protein CASSLGTPSIETQYF.

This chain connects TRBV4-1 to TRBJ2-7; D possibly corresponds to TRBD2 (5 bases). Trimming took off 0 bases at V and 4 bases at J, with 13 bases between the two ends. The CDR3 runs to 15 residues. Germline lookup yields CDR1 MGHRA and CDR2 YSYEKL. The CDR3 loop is CASSQDPRLLYEQYF. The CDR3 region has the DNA TGCGCCAGCAGCCAAGATCCCCGACTATTATACGAGCAGTACTTC.

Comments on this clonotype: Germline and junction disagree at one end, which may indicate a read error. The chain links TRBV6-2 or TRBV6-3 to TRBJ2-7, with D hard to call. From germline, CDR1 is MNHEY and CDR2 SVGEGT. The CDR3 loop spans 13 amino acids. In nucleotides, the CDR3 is TGTGCTAGCAGCGAGGCTTTCAGCTACGGGCAGTACTTC. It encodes CASSEAFSYGQYF.

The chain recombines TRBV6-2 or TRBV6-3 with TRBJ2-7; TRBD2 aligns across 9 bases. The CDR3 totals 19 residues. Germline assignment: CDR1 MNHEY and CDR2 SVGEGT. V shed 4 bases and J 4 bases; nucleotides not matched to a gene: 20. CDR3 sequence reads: CASSSLLGEAGGRLYEQYF. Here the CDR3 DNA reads TGTGCCAGCAGTTCCCTTCTAGGTGAAGCGGGAGGACGATTGTACGAGCAGTACTTC.

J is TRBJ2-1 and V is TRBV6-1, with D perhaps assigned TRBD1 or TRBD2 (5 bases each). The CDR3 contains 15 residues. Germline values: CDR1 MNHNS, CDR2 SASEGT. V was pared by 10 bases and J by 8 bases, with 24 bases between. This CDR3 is CATPRAQLVHDEQFF. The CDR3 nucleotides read TGTGCCACCCCCAGGGCGCAACTAGTTCACGATGAGCAGTTCTTC.

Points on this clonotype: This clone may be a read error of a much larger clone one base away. Here the CDR3 reads CASSEQGYEQYF. CDR3 sequence (DNA): TGTGCCAGCAGTGAACAGGGCTACGAGCAGTACTTC. This chain joins TRBV2 and TRBJ2-7, with D tentatively TRBD1 (5 bases). Per the germline V gene, CDR1 is SNHLY and CDR2 is FYNNEI. The V end was cut by 2 bases, the J end by 3 bases, with 5 bases between. The CDR3 is made up of 12 amino acids.

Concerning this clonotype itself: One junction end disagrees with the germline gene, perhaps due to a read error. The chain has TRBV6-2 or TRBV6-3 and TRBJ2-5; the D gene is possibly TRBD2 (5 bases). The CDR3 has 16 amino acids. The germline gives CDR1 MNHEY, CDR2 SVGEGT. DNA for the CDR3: TGTGCCAGCAGTTACTCCGCGGTCCACTGGGGAGAGATCCAGTACTTC. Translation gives CASSYSAVHWGEIQYF.

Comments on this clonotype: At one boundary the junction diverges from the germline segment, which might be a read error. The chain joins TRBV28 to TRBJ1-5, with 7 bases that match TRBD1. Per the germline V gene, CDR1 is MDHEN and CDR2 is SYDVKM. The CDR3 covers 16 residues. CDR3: CASSSPGQNSSQPQHF. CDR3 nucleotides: TGTGCCAGCAGTTCGCCGGGACAGAATAGCAGTCAGCCCCAGCATTTT.

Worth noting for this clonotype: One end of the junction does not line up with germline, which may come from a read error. CDR3 DNA sequence: TGTGCCAACAGCTTAGCGCGCAACGTCTTCTATGGCTACACCTTC. Its protein is CANSLARNVFYGYTF. The chain carries TRBV7-2 and TRBJ1-2; D unclear. This CDR3 is 15 amino acids long. In germline, CDR1 is SGHTA, CDR2 FQGNSA.

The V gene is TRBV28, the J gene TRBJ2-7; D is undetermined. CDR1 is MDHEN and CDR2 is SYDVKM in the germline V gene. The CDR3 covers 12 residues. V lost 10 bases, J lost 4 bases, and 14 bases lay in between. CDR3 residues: CATNSARYEQYF. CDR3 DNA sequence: TGTGCCACCAACAGCGCGCGTTACGAGCAGTACTTC. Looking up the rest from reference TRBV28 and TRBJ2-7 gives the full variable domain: DVKVTQSSRYLVKRTGEKVFLECVQDMDHENMFWYRQDPGLGLRLIYFSYDVKMKEKGDIPEGYSVSREKKERFSLILESASTNQTSMYLCATNSARYEQYFGPGTRLTVT.

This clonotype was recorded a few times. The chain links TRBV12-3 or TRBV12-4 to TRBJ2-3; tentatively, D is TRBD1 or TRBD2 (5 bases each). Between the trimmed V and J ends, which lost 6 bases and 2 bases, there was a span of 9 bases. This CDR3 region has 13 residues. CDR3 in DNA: TGTGCCAGCAGCCGGGGCGACACAGATACGCAGTATTTT. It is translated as CASSRGDTDTQYF.

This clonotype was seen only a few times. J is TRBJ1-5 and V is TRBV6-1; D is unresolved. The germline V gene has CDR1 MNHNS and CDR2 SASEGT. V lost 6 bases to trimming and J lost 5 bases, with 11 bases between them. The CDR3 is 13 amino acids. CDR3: CASSPGPDQPQHF. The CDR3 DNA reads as TGTGCCAGCAGCCCCGGCCCGGATCAGCCCCAGCATTTT.